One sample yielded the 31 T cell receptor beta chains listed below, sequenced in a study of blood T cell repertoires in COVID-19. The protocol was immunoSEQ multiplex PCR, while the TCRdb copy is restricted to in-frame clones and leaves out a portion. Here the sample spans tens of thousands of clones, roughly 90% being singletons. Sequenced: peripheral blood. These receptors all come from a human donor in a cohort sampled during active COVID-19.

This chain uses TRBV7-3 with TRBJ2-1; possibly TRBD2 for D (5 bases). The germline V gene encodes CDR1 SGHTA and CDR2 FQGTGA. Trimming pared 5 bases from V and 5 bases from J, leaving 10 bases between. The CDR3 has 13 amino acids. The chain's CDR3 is CASSPGINNEQFF. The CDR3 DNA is TGTGCCAGCAGCCCCGGGATCAACAATGAGCAGTTCTTC.

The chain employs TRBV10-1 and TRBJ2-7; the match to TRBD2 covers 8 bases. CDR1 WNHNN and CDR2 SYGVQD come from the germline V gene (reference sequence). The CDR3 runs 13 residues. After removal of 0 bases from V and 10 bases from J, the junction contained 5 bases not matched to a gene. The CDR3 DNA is TGCGCCAGCAGTGAGTCGGGGCGGGAGGCACAGTACTTC. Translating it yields CASSESGREAQYF.

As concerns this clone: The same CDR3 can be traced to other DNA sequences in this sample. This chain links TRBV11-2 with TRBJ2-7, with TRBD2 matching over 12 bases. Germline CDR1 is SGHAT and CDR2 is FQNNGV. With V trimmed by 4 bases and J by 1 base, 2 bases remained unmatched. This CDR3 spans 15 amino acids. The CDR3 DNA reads TGTGCCAGCAGCTCGGGACTAGCGGGTTCCTACGAGCAGTACTTC. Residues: CASSSGLAGSYEQYF. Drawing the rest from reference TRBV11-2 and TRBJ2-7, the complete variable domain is EAGVAQSPRYKIIEKRQSVAFWCNPISGHATLYWYQQILGQGPKLLIQFQNNGVVDDSQLPKDRFSAERLKGVDSTLKIQPAKLEDSAVYLCASSSGLAGSYEQYFGPGTRLTVT.

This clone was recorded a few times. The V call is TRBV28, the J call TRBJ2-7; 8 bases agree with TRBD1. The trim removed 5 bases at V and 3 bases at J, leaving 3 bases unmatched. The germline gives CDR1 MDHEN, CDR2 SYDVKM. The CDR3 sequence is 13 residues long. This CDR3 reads CASSPTGGYEQYF. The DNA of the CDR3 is TGTGCCAGCAGTCCCACAGGGGGCTACGAGCAGTACTTC.

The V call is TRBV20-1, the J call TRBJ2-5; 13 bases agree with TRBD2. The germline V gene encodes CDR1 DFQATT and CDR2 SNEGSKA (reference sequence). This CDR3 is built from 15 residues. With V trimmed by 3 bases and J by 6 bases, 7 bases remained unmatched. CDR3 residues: CSASGTSGNGQTQYF. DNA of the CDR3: TGCAGTGCTAGTGGGACTAGCGGGAACGGACAGACCCAGTACTTC.

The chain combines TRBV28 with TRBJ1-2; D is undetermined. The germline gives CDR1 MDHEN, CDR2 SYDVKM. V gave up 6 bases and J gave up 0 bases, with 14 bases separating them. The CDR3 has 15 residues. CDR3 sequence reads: CASSPQIGANYGYTF. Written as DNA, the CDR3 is TGTGCCAGCAGCCCGCAGATCGGAGCTAACTATGGCTACACCTTC.

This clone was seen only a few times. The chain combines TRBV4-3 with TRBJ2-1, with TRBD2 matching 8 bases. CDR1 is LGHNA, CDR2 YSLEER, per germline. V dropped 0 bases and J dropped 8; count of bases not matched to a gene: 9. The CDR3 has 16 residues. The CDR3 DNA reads TGCGCCAGCAGCCAAGATGAGACGGGAGGGACCTATGAGCAGTTCTTC. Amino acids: CASSQDETGGTYEQFF.

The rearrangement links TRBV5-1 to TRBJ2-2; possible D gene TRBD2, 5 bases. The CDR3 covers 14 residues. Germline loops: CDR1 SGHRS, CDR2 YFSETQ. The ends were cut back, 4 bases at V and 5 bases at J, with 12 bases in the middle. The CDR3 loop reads CASSPVTGTGELFF. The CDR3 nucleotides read TGCGCCAGCAGCCCAGTCACGGGGACCGGGGAGCTGTTTTTT.

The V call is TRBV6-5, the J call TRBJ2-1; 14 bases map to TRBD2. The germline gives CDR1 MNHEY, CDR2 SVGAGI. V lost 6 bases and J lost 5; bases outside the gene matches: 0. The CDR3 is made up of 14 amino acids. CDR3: CASRTSGGDNEQFF. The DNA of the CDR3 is TGTGCCAGCAGGACTAGCGGGGGGGACAATGAGCAGTTCTTC.

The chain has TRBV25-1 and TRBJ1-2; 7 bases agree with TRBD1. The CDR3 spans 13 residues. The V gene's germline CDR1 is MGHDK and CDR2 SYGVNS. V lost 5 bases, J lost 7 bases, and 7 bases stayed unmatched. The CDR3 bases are TGTGCCAGCAGTCTTGGGGCAGGGGGTGGCTACACCTTC. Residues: CASSLGAGGGYTF.

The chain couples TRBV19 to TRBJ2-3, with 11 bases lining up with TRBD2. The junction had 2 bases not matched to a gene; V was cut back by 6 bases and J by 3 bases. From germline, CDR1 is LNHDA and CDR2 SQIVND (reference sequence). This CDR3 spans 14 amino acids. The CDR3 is CASRLAGETDTQYF. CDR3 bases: TGTGCCAGTAGACTAGCGGGAGAGACAGATACGCAGTATTTT.

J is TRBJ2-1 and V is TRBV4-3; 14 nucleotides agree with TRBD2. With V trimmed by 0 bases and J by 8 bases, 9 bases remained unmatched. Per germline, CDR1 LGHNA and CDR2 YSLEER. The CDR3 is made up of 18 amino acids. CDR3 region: CASSQDLQTSGRADEQFF. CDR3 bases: TGCGCCAGCAGCCAAGATCTGCAGACTAGCGGGAGGGCCGATGAGCAGTTCTTC.

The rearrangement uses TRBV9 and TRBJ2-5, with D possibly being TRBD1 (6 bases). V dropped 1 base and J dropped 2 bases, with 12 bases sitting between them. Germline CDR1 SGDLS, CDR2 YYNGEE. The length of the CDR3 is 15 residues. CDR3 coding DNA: TGTGCCAGCAGCGTACTCGGACAGAATCAAGAGACCCAGTACTTC. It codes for CASSVLGQNQETQYF. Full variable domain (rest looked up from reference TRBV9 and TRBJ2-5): DSGVTQTPKHLITATGQRVTLRCSPRSGDLSVYWYQQSLDQGLQFLIQYYNGEERAKGNILERFSAQQFPDLHSELNLSSLELGDSALYFCASSVLGQNQETQYFGPGTRLLVL.

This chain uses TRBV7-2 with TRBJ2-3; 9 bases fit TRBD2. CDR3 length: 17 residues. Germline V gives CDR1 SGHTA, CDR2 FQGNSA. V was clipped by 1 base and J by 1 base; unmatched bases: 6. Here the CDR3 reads CASSLVASGIGTDTQYF. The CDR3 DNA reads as TGTGCCAGCAGCTTAGTAGCTAGCGGGATTGGCACAGATACGCAGTATTTT.

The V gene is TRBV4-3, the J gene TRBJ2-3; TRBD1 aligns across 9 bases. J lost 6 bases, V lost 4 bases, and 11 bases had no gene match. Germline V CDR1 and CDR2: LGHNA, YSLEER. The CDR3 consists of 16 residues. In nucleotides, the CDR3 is TGCGCCAGCAGCCGAACCGGGACAGGGTCCCGGGATACGCAGTATTTT. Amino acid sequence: CASSRTGTGSRDTQYF.

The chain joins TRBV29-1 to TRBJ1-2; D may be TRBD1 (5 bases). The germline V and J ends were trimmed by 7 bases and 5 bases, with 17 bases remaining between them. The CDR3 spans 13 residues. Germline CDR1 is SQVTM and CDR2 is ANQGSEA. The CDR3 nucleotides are TGCAGCGGACAGATAGGGTTCGCTTATGGCTACACCTTC. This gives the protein CSGQIGFAYGYTF.

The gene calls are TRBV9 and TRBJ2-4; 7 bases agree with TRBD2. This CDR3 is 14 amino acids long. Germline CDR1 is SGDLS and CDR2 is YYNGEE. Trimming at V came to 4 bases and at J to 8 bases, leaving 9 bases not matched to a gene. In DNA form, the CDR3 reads TGTGCCAGCAGCTACGGGAGGCTAGCTCACATTCAGTACTTC. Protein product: CASSYGRLAHIQYF.

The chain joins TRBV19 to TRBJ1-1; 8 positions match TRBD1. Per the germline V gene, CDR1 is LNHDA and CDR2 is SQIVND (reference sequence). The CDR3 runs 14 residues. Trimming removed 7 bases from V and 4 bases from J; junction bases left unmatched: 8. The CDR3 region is CASIQGAWGTEAFF. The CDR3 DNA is TGTGCCAGTATTCAGGGGGCGTGGGGCACTGAAGCTTTCTTT.

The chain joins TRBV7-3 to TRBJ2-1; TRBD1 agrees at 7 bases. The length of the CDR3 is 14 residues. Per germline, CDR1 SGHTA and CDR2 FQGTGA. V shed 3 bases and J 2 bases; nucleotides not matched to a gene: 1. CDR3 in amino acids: CASSFDRAYNEQFF. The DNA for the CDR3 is TGTGCCAGCAGCTTTGACAGGGCCTACAATGAGCAGTTCTTC.

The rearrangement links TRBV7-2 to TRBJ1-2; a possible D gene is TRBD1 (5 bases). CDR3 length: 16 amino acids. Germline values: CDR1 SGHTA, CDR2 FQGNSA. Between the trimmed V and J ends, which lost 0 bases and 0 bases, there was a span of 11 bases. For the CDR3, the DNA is TGTGCCAGCAGCTTAGCCCGGGTCAGGGCTAACTATGGCTACACCTTC. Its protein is CASSLARVRANYGYTF.

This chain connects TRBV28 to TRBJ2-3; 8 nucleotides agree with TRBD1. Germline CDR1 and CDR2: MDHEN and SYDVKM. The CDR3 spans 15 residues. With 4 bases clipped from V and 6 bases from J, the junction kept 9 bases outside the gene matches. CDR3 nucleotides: TGTGCCAGCAGTTGGATAGGCAGGGGGCCGGATACGCAGTATTTT. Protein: CASSWIGRGPDTQYF.

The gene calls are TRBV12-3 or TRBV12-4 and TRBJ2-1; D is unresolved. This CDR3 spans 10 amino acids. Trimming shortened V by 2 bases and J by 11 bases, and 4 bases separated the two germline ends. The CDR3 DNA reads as TGTGCCAGCAGTTTAACTCAGCAGTTCTTC. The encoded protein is CASSLTQQFF.

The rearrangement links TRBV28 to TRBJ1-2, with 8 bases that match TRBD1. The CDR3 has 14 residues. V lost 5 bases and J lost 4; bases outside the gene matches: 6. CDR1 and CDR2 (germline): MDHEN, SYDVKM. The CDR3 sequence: CASSKQGVSYGYTF. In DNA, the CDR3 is TGTGCCAGCAGTAAACAGGGGGTCAGCTATGGCTACACCTTC.

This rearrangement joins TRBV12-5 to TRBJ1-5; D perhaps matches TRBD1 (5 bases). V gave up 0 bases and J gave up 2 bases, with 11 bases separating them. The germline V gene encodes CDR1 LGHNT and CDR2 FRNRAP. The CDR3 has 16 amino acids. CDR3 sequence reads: CASGLVQGAGNQPQHF. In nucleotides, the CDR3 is TGTGCTAGTGGTTTGGTCCAGGGTGCCGGCAATCAGCCCCAGCATTTT.

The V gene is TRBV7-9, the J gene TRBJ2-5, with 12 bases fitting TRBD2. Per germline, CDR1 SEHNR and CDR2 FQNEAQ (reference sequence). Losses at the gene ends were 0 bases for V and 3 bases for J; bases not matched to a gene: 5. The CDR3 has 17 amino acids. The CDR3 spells CASSLAASGRAEETQYF. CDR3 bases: TGTGCCAGCAGCTTAGCTGCTAGCGGGAGGGCAGAAGAGACCCAGTACTTC. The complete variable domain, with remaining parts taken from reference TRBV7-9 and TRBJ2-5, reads DTGVSQNPRHKITKRGQNVTFRCDPISEHNRLYWYRQTLGQGPEFLTYFQNEAQLEKSRLLSDRFSAERPKGSFSTLEIQRTEQGDSAMYLCASSLAASGRAEETQYFGPGTRLLVL.

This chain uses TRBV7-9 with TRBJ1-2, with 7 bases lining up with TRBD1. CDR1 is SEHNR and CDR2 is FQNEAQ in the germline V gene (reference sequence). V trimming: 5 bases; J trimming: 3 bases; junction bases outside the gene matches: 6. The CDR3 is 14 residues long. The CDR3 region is CASSDTGVDYGYTF. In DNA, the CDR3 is TGTGCCAGCAGCGACACAGGGGTCGACTATGGCTACACCTTC.

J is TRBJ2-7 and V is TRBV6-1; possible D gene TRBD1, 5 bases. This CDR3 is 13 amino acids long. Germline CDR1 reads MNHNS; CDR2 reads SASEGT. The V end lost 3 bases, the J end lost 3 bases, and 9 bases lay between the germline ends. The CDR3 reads CASSDGASYEQYF. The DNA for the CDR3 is TGTGCCAGCAGTGATGGGGCTAGCTACGAGCAGTACTTC.

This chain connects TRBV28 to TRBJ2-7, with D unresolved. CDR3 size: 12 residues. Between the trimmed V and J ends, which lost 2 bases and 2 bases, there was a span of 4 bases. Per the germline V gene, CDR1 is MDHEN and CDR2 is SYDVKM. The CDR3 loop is CASSLPTYEQYF. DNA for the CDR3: TGTGCCAGCAGTTTACCTACCTACGAGCAGTACTTC. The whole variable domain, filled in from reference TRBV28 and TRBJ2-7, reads DVKVTQSSRYLVKRTGEKVFLECVQDMDHENMFWYRQDPGLGLRLIYFSYDVKMKEKGDIPEGYSVSREKKERFSLILESASTNQTSMYLCASSLPTYEQYFGPGTRLTVT.

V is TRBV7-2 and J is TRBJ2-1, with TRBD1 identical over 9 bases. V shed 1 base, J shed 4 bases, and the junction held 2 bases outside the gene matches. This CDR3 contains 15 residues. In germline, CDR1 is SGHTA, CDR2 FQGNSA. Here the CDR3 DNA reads TGTGCCAGCAGCTTAGGGGGACAGGGTTACAATGAGCAGTTCTTC. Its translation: CASSLGGQGYNEQFF.

The DNA of the CDR3 is TGTGCCACCAGTGATTTGCCCCAACTGACAGGCTCCTTGCGGGAGTGCACAGATACGCAGTATTTT. Protein sequence: CATSDLPQLTGSLRECTDTQYF. The V gene is TRBV24-1, the J gene TRBJ2-3, with D possibly being TRBD2 (7 bases). Trimming shortened V by 0 bases and J by 1 base, and 28 bases separated the two germline ends. CDR3 length: 22 amino acids. CDR1 and CDR2 from the germline V gene are KGHDR and SFDVKD.

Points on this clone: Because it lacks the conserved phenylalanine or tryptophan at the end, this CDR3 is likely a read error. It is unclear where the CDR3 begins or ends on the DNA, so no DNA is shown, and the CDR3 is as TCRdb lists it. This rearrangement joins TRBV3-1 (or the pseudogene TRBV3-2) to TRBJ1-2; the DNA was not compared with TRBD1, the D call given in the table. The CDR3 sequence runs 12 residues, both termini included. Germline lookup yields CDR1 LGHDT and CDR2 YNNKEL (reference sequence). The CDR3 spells CASSQDSRGQSY.